The clone carrying this T cell receptor beta chain has a handful of counts. Its antigen is still unknown. Libraries were prepared by immunoSEQ multiplex PCR; TCRdb keeps only in-frame clonotypes and omits some of them. The data contain 65,000 to 70,000 clones, roughly nine tenths of them singletons. The data are from a study of cytomegalovirus exposure and HLA in healthy donors. Study at large: In a later analysis, the roughly 120 validation repertoires were reported to have used the same platform as the roughly 610 first-cohort repertoires.

With V trimmed by 3 bases and J by 7 bases, 8 bases remained unmatched. The CDR3 is made up of 15 amino acids. CDR1 is LNHDA, CDR2 SQIVND, per germline (reference sequence). General study findings and limits: TCR clusters originating in the first cohort tended to co-occur in the roughly 110 validation repertoires, according to a later analysis. Through in vitro validation, three CMV-associated chains were shown to be specific for CMV antigens. The study put some 150 TCR beta chains on its list as cytomegalovirus-associated.

This chain connects TRBV19 to TRBJ1-2; 10 nucleotides line up with TRBD1. Sample: PBMCs. This receptor was identified in a young man in good health and CMV-seronegative. As DNA, the CDR3 is TGTGCCAGTAGTATCGCGACAGGGGGCGGAAGTGGCTACACCTTC. This encodes CASSIATGGGSGYTF.